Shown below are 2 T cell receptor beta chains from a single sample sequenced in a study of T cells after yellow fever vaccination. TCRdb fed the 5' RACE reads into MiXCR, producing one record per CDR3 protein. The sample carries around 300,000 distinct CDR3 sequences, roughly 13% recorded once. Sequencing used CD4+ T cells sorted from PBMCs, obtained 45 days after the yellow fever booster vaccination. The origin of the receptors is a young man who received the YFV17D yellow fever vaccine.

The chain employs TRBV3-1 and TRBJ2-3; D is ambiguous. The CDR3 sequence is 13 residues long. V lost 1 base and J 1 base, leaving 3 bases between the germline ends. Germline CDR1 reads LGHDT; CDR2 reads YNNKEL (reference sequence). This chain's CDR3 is CASSQARTDTQYF. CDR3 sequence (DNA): TGTGCCAGCAGCCAAGCCCGCACAGATACGCAGTATTTT.

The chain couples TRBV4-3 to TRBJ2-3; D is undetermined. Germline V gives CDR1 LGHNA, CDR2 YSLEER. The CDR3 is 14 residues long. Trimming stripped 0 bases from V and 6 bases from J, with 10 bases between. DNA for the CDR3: TGCGCCAGCAGCCAAGAGACCCGACGGGATACGCAGTATTTT. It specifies CASSQETRRDTQYF.